A single sample is the source of the 30 T cell receptor beta chains below, sequenced in a study of blood T cell repertoires in COVID-19. Profiled with immunoSEQ multiplex PCR; TCRdb holds only in-frame clones, not every one. The sample has some 120,000 clones, around three quarters seen once. The material sequenced was peripheral blood. These TCRs come from a woman in her 70s with acute or convalescent COVID-19.

Concerning this clone itself: The junction departs from the called germline gene at one end, perhaps through a read error. The gene calls are TRBV5-6 and TRBJ1-3; 7 bases align to TRBD1. Germline V lookup: CDR1 SGHDT, CDR2 YYEEEE. This CDR3 region has 14 residues. CDR3 bases: TGTGCCAGCAGCTCTACAGGGGCCCAAAACACCATGTATTTT. It is translated as CASSSTGAQNTMYF.

The chain joins TRBV25-1 to TRBJ2-2; maybe TRBD1 (5 bases). Trimming took 1 base from V and 5 from J, leaving 14 bases between them. The CDR3 runs to 16 residues. The germline V gene has CDR1 MGHDK and CDR2 SYGVNS. The chain's CDR3 is CASSESGAGKTGELFF. CDR3 sequence (DNA): TGTGCCAGCAGTGAATCGGGCGCAGGGAAGACCGGGGAGCTGTTTTTT.

The CDR3 region is CASSLAGGAYEQYF. DNA of the CDR3: TGTGCCAGCAGCCTAGCGGGGGGTGCCTACGAGCAGTACTTC. V gene TRBV11-2 combines with J gene TRBJ2-7; TRBD2 agrees at 11 bases. Germline lookup yields CDR1 SGHAT and CDR2 FQNNGV. V shed 5 bases, J shed 2 bases, and the junction held 2 bases outside the gene matches. There are 14 residues in the CDR3.

CDR3: CASSPWDRLNTEAFF. The CDR3 bases are TGTGCCAGCAGTCCCTGGGACAGACTAAACACTGAAGCTTTCTTT. The rearrangement links TRBV28 to TRBJ1-1; the match to TRBD1 covers 7 bases. CDR1 MDHEN and CDR2 SYDVKM come from the germline V gene. This CDR3 has 15 residues. V shed 5 bases and J 2 bases; nucleotides not matched to a gene: 8.

The table lists this clone with many counts. V usage is TRBV5-4 and J usage is TRBJ2-3; D not certain. CDR1 SGHNT and CDR2 YYREEE come from the germline V gene (reference sequence). The CDR3 is made up of 16 amino acids. V was pared by 0 bases and J by 1 base, with 12 bases between. The CDR3 is CASSLAELPGTDTQYF. CDR3 coding DNA: TGTGCCAGCAGCTTGGCCGAGCTACCCGGCACAGATACGCAGTATTTT.

The chain is built from TRBV13 and TRBJ1-3; D gene unclear. CDR3 length: 18 amino acids. V dropped 0 bases and J dropped 2 bases, with 17 bases sitting between them. Germline assignment: CDR1 PRHDT and CDR2 FYEKMQ (reference sequence). CDR3 sequence reads: CASSLGPPRFSAGNTIYF. The CDR3 bases are TGTGCCAGCAGCTTAGGACCTCCGAGGTTTTCGGCTGGAAACACCATATATTTT.

The chain links TRBV10-3 to TRBJ2-7, with 14 bases identical to TRBD2. Germline CDR1 ENHRY, CDR2 SYGVKD. The CDR3 runs 14 residues. V trimming: 11 bases; J trimming: 4 bases; junction bases outside the gene matches: 7. The CDR3 spells CASRTSGGQYEQYF. The CDR3 coding sequence is TGTGCCTCGCGGACTAGCGGGGGGCAATACGAGCAGTACTTC.

The V call is TRBV19, the J call TRBJ2-1; 11 nucleotides agree with TRBD2. Germline CDR1 and CDR2: LNHDA and SQIVND (reference sequence). CDR3 size: 14 residues. The trim removed 10 bases at V and 3 bases at J, leaving 5 bases unmatched. The CDR3 is CATATSGSYNEQFF. The CDR3 coding sequence is TGTGCCACTGCCACTAGCGGGAGCTACAATGAGCAGTTCTTC.

The chain is built from TRBV10-2 and TRBJ2-3; 11 bases are shared with TRBD2. After removal of 3 bases from V and 1 base from J, the junction contained 3 bases not matched to a gene. The CDR3 covers 16 residues. Germline-derived CDR1 and CDR2 are WSHSY and SAAADI. CDR3 in amino acids: CASSDPGLAGTDTQYF. In DNA form, the CDR3 reads TGCGCCAGCAGTGATCCGGGACTAGCGGGCACAGATACGCAGTATTTT.

CDR3: CASSSQTAPYEQYF. CDR3 DNA: TGTGCCAGCAGCTCCCAGACAGCGCCCTACGAGCAGTACTTC. This chain uses TRBV7-9 with TRBJ2-7; tentative D call: TRBD1 (5 bases). There are 14 residues in the CDR3. Looked up from germline, CDR1 is SEHNR and CDR2 is FQNEAQ (reference sequence). V shed 4 bases and J shed 2 bases, with 12 bases lying between them.

The gene calls are TRBV11-2 and TRBJ2-2; 7 positions match TRBD2. CDR1 SGHAT and CDR2 FQNNGV come from the germline V gene. This CDR3 contains 16 residues. After removal of 5 bases from V and 0 bases from J, the junction contained 6 bases not matched to a gene. In DNA form, the CDR3 reads TGTGCCAGCAGCCTGGGGGGGGACCCGAACACCGGGGAGCTGTTTTTT. As protein: CASSLGGDPNTGELFF. The variable domain in full, completed from reference TRBV11-2 and TRBJ2-2, reads EAGVAQSPRYKIIEKRQSVAFWCNPISGHATLYWYQQILGQGPKLLIQFQNNGVVDDSQLPKDRFSAERLKGVDSTLKIQPAKLEDSAVYLCASSLGGDPNTGELFFGEGSRLTVL.

This clone was seen a handful of times. This sequence joins TRBV29-1 and TRBJ1-2; D remains ambiguous. This CDR3 region has 14 residues. The germline gives CDR1 SQVTM, CDR2 ANQGSEA. V lost 2 bases, J lost 7 bases, and 17 bases lay in between. Written as DNA, the CDR3 is TGCAGCGTTGAATTAGCCAGCGTCTTGGGTGGCTACACCTTC. This sequence encodes CSVELASVLGGYTF.

The chain uses TRBV6-1 and TRBJ1-1, with D tentatively TRBD1 (5 bases). This CDR3 spans 14 amino acids. Trimming shortened V by 2 bases and J by 1 base, and 8 bases separated the two germline ends. Germline lookup yields CDR1 MNHNS and CDR2 SASEGT. The CDR3: CASSEYGGNTEAFF. In DNA, the CDR3 is TGTGCCAGCAGTGAATACGGGGGGAACACTGAAGCTTTCTTT.

The chain has TRBV7-3 and TRBJ2-1; D might be TRBD2 (7 bases). CDR1 and CDR2 (germline): SGHTA, FQGTGA. Deletions cut 2 bases from V and 6 bases from J, with 17 bases between. This CDR3 contains 16 residues. DNA for the CDR3: TGTGCCAGCAGCTTATGGGGCGGCGGGGGCCTCAATGAGCAGTTCTTC. Translation: CASSLWGGGGLNEQFF.

The rearrangement joins TRBV19 to TRBJ2-7; 11 bases line up with TRBD2. The germline V gene has CDR1 LNHDA and CDR2 SQIVND (reference sequence). The CDR3 consists of 15 residues. Losses at the gene ends were 6 bases for V and 3 bases for J; bases not matched to a gene: 7. The chain's CDR3 is CASSPPGTSGYEQYF. CDR3 in DNA: TGTGCCAGTAGCCCTCCCGGGACTAGCGGCTACGAGCAGTACTTC.

The chain recombines TRBV19 with TRBJ1-2; the D is unclear. V dropped 6 bases and J dropped 6 bases, with 17 bases sitting between them. The CDR3 has 14 amino acids. Germline CDR1 LNHDA, CDR2 SQIVND (reference sequence). CDR3 sequence reads: CASRRRQAEHGYTF. The DNA for the CDR3 is TGTGCCAGTAGAAGGCGTCAGGCTGAGCATGGCTACACCTTC.

The chain employs TRBV6-5 and TRBJ1-6, with D possibly matching TRBD1 (6 bases). This CDR3 region has 14 residues. Between the trimmed V and J ends, which lost 2 bases and 10 bases, there was a span of 12 bases. Looked up from germline, CDR1 is MNHEY and CDR2 is SVGAGI. The CDR3 DNA sequence: TGTGCCAGCAGTTACCAGGGGTCTAGGTCACCCCTCCACTTT. It specifies CASSYQGSRSPLHF.

The count of this clone is one. The V and J genes are TRBV7-2 and TRBJ1-6; no definite D call. CDR1 and CDR2 from the germline V gene are SGHTA and FQGNSA. There are 12 residues in the CDR3. Trimming left V 4 bases short and J 13 bases short, with 11 bases between. CDR3 protein: CASSSNWAPLHF. The CDR3 region has the DNA TGTGCCAGCAGCTCGAATTGGGCCCCCCTCCACTTT.

The rearrangement links TRBV19 to TRBJ1-4; no definite D call. The CDR3 has 14 residues. Trimming took 5 bases from V and 8 from J, leaving 15 bases between them. Germline loops: CDR1 LNHDA, CDR2 SQIVND (reference sequence). The chain's CDR3 is CASSPNLPPEKLFF. DNA of the CDR3: TGTGCCAGTAGTCCTAATCTCCCCCCGGAAAAACTGTTTTTT.

The chain couples TRBV19 to TRBJ1-4; TRBD1 aligns across 8 bases. V was pared by 4 bases and J by 0 bases, with 13 bases of the junction left unmatched. Per germline, CDR1 LNHDA and CDR2 SQIVND (reference sequence). CDR3 length: 19 residues. CDR3 protein: CASSRLTGEGAPTNEKLFF. DNA of the CDR3: TGTGCCAGTAGTAGACTGACAGGGGAGGGTGCGCCAACTAATGAAAAACTGTTTTTT.

The chain uses TRBV7-8 and TRBJ2-5; TRBD2 matches 8 bases. Germline V gene data show CDR1 as SGHVS and CDR2 as FQNEAQ. The CDR3 is 16 residues long. The V gene end was trimmed by 4 bases and the J gene end by 5 bases; junction bases not matched to a gene: 12. CDR3 loop: CASSSSGTRRGETQYF. The CDR3 coding sequence is TGTGCCAGCAGCTCTTCCGGGACTAGAAGAGGGGAGACCCAGTACTTC. Based on the CDR3 plus reference TRBV7-8 and TRBJ2-5, the full variable domain is GAGVSQSPRYKVAKRGQDVALRCDPISGHVSLFWYQQALGQGPEFLTYFQNEAQLDKSGLPSDRFFAERPEGSVSTLKIQRTQQEDSAVYLCASSSSGTRRGETQYFGPGTRLLVL.

The sample holds a few counts of this clone. The V and J genes are TRBV4-1 and TRBJ2-3; 8 bases are shared with TRBD1. CDR1 MGHRA and CDR2 YSYEKL come from the germline V gene. The junction had 4 bases not matched to a gene; V was cut back by 1 base and J by 4 bases. CDR3 length equals 15 residues. In DNA form, the CDR3 reads TGCGCCAGCAGCCAAGGGACAGGGAGCGCAGATACGCAGTATTTT. Residues: CASSQGTGSADTQYF.

This clone was observed at least ten times. The gene calls are TRBV12-3 or TRBV12-4 and TRBJ2-7; D ambiguous. V was shortened by 5 bases and J by 4 bases, with 12 bases between the two germline ends. The CDR3 runs 13 residues. DNA for the CDR3: TGTGCCAGCAGTCTCGAAATCGGGTACGAGCAGTACTTC. Its translation is CASSLEIGYEQYF.

The chain carries TRBV5-5 and TRBJ1-1; D gene ambiguous. Deletions cut 2 bases from V and 3 bases from J, with 8 bases between. This CDR3 has 13 residues. In germline, CDR1 is SGHKS, CDR2 YYEKEE (reference sequence). CDR3 protein: CASSFDLDTEAFF. CDR3 in DNA: TGTGCCAGCAGCTTTGACTTGGACACTGAAGCTTTCTTT.

The chain uses TRBV28 and TRBJ2-3, with D perhaps TRBD1 (6 bases). This CDR3 is 13 amino acids long. V lost 8 bases, J lost 4 bases, and 13 bases lay in between. From germline, CDR1 is MDHEN and CDR2 SYDVKM. Here the CDR3 reads CASEDSRADTQYF. CDR3 nucleotides: TGTGCCAGCGAGGACAGTCGGGCAGATACGCAGTATTTT.

The chain couples TRBV27 to TRBJ1-4; 7 bases fit TRBD1. Looked up from germline, CDR1 is MNHEY and CDR2 is SMNVEV (reference sequence). The CDR3 spans 18 residues. V lost 2 bases, J lost 0 bases, and 9 bases stayed unmatched. The CDR3 bases are TGTGCCAGCAGTTTAAAGGGGGCAAACTTAGCAACTAATGAAAAACTGTTTTTT. Translated, it gives CASSLKGANLATNEKLFF. Looking up the rest from reference TRBV27 and TRBJ1-4 gives the full variable domain: EAQVTQNPRYLITVTGKKLTVTCSQNMNHEYMSWYRQDPGLGLRQIYYSMNVEVTDKGDVPEGYKVSRKEKRNFPLILESPSPNQTSLYFCASSLKGANLATNEKLFFGSGTQLSVL.

This clone turned up a few times. This sequence joins TRBV19 and TRBJ1-1, with TRBD1 as a possible D gene (6 bases). Germline V gene data show CDR1 as LNHDA and CDR2 as SQIVND (reference sequence). The V gene lost 5 bases and the J gene lost 1 base, with 14 bases spanning the gap. The CDR3 consists of 15 residues. This CDR3 is CASSPSSTGNTEAFF. The CDR3 DNA reads as TGTGCCAGTAGTCCGAGCTCGACAGGGAACACTGAAGCTTTCTTT.

CDR3 sequence: CASSQDLDRGRQPQHF. The DNA of the CDR3 is TGCGCCAGCAGCCAAGATCTGGACAGGGGTCGACAGCCCCAGCATTTT. The chain recombines TRBV4-1 with TRBJ1-5; 9 bases fit TRBD1. In germline, CDR1 is MGHRA, CDR2 YSYEKL. The CDR3 runs 16 residues. After removal of 0 bases from V and 7 bases from J, the junction contained 7 bases not matched to a gene.

The chain carries TRBV19 and TRBJ2-3; 7 bases are a match to TRBD2. This CDR3 spans 13 amino acids. The germline V gene encodes CDR1 LNHDA and CDR2 SQIVND (reference sequence). The V segment lost 10 bases and the J segment 2 bases; nucleotides outside the gene matches: 6. The CDR3 region has the DNA TGTGCCACCTCACTAGCGCTCACAGATACGCAGTATTTT. This sequence encodes CATSLALTDTQYF.

This rearrangement joins TRBV29-1 to TRBJ2-1, with D perhaps matching TRBD1 (5 bases). Germline V gene sequence: CDR1 SQVTM, CDR2 ANQGSEA. Deletions cut 4 bases from V and 6 bases from J, with 7 bases between. This CDR3 contains 11 residues. The CDR3 protein is CSVARANEQFF. The CDR3 DNA sequence: TGCAGCGTTGCCAGGGCCAATGAGCAGTTCTTC.